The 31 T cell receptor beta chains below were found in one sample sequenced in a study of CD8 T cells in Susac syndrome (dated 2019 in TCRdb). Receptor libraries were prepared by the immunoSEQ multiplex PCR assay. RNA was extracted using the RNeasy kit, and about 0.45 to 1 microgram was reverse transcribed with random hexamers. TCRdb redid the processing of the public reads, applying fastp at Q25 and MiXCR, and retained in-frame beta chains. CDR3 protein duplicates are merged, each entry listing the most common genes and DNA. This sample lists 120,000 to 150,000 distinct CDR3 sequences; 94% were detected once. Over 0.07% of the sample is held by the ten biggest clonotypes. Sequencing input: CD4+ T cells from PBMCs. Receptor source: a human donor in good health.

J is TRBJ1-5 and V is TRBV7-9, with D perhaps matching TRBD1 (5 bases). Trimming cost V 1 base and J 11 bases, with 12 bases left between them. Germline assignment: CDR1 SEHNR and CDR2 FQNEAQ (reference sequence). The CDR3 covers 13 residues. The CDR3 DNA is TGTGCCAGCAGCTTAGGTTCGGGGCAAGCCCAGCATTTT. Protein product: CASSLGSGQAQHF.

DNA of the CDR3: TGTGCCAGCACCTACAAGAACACCGGGGAGCTGTTTTTT. It encodes CASTYKNTGELFF. The rearrangement joins TRBV5-6 to TRBJ2-2; D not resolved. CDR3 size: 13 residues. CDR1 is SGHDT, CDR2 YYEEEE, per germline. Trimming left V 6 bases short and J 1 base short, with 7 bases between.

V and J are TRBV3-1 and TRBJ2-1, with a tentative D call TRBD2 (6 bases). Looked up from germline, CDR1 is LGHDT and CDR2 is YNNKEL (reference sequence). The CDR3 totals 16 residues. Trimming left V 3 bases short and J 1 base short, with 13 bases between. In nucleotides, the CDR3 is TGTGCCAGCAGCCATTCGGGAGCGAAATCCTACAATGAGCAGTTCTTC. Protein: CASSHSGAKSYNEQFF.

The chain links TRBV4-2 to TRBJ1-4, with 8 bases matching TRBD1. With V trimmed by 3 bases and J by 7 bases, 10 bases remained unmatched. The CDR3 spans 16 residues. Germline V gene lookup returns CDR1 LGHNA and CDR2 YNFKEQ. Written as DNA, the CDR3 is TGTGCCAGCAGCCAGCAGGCAGGGGGCGCGGGTGAAAAACTGTTTTTT. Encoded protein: CASSQQAGGAGEKLFF.

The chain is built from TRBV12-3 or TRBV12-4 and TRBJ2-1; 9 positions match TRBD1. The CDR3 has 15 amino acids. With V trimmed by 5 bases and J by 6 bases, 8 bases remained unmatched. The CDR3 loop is CASSPGTGFSNEQFF. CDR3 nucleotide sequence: TGTGCCAGCAGTCCCGGGACAGGGTTTTCCAATGAGCAGTTCTTC.

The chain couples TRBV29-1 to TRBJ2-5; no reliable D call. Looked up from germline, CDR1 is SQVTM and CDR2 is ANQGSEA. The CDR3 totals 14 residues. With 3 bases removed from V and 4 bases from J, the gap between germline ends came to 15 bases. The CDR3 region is CSVDFDAVGETQYF. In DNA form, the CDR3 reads TGCAGCGTTGATTTCGACGCGGTCGGAGAGACCCAGTACTTC.

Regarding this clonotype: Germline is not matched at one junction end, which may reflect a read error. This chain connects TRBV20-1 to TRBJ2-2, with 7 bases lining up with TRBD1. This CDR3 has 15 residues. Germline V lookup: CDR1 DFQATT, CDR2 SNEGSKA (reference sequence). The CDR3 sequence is CSAGDQQGSPGELFF. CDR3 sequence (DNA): TGCAGTGCTGGAGATCAACAGGGGTCCCCCGGGGAGCTGTTTTTT.

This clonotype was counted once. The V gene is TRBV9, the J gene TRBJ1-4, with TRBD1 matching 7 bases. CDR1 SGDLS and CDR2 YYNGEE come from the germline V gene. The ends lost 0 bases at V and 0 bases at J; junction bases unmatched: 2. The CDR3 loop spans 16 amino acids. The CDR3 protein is CASSVGTGATNEKLFF. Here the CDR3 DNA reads TGTGCCAGCAGCGTAGGGACAGGAGCAACTAATGAAAAACTGTTTTTT.

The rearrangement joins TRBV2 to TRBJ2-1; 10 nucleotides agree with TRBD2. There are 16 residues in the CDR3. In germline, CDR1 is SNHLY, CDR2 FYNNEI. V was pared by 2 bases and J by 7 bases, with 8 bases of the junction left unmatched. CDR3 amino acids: CASSESSGRFLNEQFF. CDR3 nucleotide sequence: TGTGCCAGCAGTGAATCTAGCGGGAGATTTTTGAATGAGCAGTTCTTC.

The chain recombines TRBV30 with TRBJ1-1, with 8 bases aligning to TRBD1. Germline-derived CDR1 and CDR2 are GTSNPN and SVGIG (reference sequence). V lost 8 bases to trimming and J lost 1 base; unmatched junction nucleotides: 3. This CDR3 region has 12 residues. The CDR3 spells CAATGGNTEAFF. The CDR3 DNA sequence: TGTGCCGCTACAGGGGGGAACACTGAAGCTTTCTTT.

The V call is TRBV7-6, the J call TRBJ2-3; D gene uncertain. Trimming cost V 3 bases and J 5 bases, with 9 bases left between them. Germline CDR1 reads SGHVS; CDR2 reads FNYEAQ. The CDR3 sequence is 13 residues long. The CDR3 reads CASSFLQRDTQYF. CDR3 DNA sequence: TGTGCCAGCAGCTTCCTCCAGCGAGATACGCAGTATTTT.

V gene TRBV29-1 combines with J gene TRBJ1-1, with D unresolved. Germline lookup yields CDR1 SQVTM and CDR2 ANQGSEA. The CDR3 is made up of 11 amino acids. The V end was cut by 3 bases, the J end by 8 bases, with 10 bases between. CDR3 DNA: TGCAGCGTTGAGAGGTCAAGAGAAGCTTTCTTT. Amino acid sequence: CSVERSREAFF.

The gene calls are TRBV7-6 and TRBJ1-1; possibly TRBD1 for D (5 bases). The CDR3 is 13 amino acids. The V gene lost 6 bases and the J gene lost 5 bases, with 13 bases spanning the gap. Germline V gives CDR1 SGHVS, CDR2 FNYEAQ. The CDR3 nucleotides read TGTGCCAGCAGACCCGGGGGGGGAACTGAAGCTTTCTTT. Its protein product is CASRPGGGTEAFF.

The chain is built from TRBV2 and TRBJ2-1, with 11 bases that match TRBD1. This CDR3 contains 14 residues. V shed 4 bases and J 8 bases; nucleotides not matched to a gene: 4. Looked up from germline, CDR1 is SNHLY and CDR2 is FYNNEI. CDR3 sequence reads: CASSGDRGTDEQFF. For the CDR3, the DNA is TGTGCCAGCAGTGGGGACAGGGGGACGGATGAGCAGTTCTTC.

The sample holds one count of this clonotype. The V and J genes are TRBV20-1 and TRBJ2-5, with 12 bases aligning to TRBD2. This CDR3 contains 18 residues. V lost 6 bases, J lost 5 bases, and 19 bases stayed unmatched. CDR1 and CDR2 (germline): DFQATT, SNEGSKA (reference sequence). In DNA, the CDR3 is TGCAGTGCCCAGAGAGGTCTAGCGGGAGGGCAGCGTGGGGAGACCCAGTACTTC. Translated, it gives CSAQRGLAGGQRGETQYF.

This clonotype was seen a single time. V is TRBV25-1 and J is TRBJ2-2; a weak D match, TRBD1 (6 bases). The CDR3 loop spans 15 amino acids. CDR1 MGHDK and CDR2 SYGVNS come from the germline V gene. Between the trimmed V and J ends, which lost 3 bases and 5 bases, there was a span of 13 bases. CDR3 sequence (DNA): TGTGCCAGCAGTGAGATCAGGGGCGTAACCGGGGAGCTGTTTTTT. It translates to CASSEIRGVTGELFF.

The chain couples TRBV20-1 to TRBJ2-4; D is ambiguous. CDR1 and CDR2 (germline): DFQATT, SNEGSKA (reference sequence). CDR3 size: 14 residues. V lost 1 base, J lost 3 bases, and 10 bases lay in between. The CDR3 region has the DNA TGCAGTGCTAGAGCGGAGACGAACAAAAACATTCAGTACTTC. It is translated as CSARAETNKNIQYF.

This chain's CDR3 is CASGRQYSNQPQHF. As DNA, the CDR3 is TGTGCCAGCGGAAGACAGTATAGCAATCAGCCCCAGCATTTT. The chain couples TRBV2 to TRBJ1-5, with D possibly being TRBD1 (5 bases). The CDR3 length is 14 residues. Per the germline V gene, CDR1 is SNHLY and CDR2 is FYNNEI. V gave up 8 bases and J gave up 0 bases, with 11 bases separating them.

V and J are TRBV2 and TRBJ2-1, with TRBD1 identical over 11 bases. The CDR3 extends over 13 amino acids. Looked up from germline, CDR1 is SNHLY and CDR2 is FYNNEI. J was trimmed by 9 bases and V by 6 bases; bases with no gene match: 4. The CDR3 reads CASRGTGGGEQFF. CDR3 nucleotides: TGTGCCAGCAGGGGGACAGGGGGTGGTGAGCAGTTCTTC.

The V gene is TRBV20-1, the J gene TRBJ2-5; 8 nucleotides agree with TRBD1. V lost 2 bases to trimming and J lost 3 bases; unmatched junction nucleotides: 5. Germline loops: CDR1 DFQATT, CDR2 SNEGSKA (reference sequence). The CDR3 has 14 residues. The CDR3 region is CSARTDRGKETQYF. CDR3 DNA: TGCAGTGCTAGAACCGACAGGGGAAAAGAGACCCAGTACTTC.

The CDR3 reads CASRPSGPLHF. CDR3 coding DNA: TGTGCCAGCAGGCCTAGTGGACCCCTCCACTTT. This chain uses TRBV28 with TRBJ1-6, with D unclear. Trimming stripped 6 bases from V and 12 bases from J, with 9 bases between. This CDR3 has 11 amino acids. Germline assignment: CDR1 MDHEN and CDR2 SYDVKM.

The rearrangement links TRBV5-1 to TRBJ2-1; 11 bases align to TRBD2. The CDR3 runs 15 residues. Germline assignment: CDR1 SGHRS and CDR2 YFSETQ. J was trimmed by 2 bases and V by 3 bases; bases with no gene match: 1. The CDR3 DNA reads TGCGCCAGCAGCTGGACTAGCGGGCCCTACAATGAGCAGTTCTTC. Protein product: CASSWTSGPYNEQFF. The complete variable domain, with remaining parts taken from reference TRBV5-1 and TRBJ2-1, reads KAGVTQTPRYLIKTRGQQVTLSCSPISGHRSVSWYQQTPGQGLQFLFEYFSETQRNKGNFPGRFSGRQFSNSRSEMNVSTLELGDSALYLCASSWTSGPYNEQFFGPGTRLTVL.

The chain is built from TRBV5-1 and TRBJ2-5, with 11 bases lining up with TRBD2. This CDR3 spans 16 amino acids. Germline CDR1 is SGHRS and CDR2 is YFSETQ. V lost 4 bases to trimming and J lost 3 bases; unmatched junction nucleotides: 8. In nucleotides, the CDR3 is TGCGCCAGCAGCCCCGGGACTAGCGGAACCGAAGAGACCCAGTACTTC. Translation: CASSPGTSGTEETQYF.

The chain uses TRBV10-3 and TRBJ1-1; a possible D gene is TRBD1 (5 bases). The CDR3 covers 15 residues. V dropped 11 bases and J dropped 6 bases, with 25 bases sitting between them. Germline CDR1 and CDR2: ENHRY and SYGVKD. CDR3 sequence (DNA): TGTGCCGCACAAACCGGGAGGGGACTTAAGGCTGAAGCTTTCTTT. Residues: CAAQTGRGLKAEAFF.

CDR3 amino acids: CASSGQGNNYGYTF. In DNA form, the CDR3 reads TGTGCCAGCAGCGGACAGGGCAACAACTATGGCTACACCTTC. The chain links TRBV12-3 or TRBV12-4 to TRBJ1-2, with TRBD1 matching 8 bases. V trimming: 6 bases; J trimming: 2 bases; junction bases outside the gene matches: 5. CDR3 length: 14 residues.

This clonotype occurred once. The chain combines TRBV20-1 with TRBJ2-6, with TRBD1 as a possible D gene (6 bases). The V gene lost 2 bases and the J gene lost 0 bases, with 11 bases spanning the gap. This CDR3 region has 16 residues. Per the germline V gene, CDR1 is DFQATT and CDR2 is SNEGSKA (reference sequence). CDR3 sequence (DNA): TGCAGTGCTAGACAGGGGTCGTTCTCTGGGGCCAACGTCCTGACTTTC. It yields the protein CSARQGSFSGANVLTF.

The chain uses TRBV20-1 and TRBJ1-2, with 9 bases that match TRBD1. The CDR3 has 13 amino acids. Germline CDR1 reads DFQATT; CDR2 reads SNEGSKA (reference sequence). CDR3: CGRPDRGDYGYTF. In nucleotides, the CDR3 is TGCGGCAGGCCGGACAGGGGCGATTATGGCTACACCTTC.

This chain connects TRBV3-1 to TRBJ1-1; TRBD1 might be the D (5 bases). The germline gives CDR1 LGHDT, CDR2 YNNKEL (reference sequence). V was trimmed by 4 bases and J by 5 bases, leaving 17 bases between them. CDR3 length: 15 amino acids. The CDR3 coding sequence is TGTGCCAGCAGCCCCCCGCCTTCGGGGGTAACTGAAGCTTTCTTT. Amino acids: CASSPPPSGVTEAFF.

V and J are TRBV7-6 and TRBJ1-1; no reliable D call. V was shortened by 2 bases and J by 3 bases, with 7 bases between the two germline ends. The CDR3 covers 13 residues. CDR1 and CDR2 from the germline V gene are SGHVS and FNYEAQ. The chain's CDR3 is CASSLRPDTEAFF. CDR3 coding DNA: TGTGCCAGCAGCTTAAGGCCAGACACTGAAGCTTTCTTT.

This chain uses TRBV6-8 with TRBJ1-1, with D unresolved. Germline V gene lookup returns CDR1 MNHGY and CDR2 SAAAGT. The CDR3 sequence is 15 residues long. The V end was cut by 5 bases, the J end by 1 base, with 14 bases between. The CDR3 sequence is CASSHPRTGNTEAFF. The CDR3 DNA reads TGTGCCAGCAGTCACCCCAGGACGGGGAACACTGAAGCTTTCTTT.

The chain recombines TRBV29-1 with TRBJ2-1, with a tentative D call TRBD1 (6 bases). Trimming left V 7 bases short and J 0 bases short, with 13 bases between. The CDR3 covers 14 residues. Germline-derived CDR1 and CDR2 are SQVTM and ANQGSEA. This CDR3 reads CSASGASSYNEQFF. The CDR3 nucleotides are TGCAGCGCCTCAGGGGCTAGCTCCTACAATGAGCAGTTCTTC.